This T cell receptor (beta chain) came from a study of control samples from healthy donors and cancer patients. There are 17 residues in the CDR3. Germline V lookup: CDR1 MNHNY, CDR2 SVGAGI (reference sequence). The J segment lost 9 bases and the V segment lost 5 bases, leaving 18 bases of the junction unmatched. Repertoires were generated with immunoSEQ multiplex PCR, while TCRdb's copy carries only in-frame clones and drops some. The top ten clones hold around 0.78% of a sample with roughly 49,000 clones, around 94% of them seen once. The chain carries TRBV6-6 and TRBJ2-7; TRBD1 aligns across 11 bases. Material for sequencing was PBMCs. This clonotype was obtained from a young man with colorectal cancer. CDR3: CASSQGTGGVSRFGQYV. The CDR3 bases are TGTGCCAGCAGTCAGGGGACAGGGGGGGTGAGCCGTTTCGGGCAGTACGTC.